Listed here are 22 T cell receptor beta chains from one sample, sequenced in a study of blood T cell repertoires in COVID-19. TCRdb's copy holds only in-frame clones and misses some; the assay was immunoSEQ multiplex PCR. The sample includes about 120,000 clones, approximately 85% of them seen just once. Sequenced: peripheral blood. The receptors were gathered from a man between 35 and 55 years old with acute or convalescent COVID-19.

This clone was observed a few times. The gene calls are TRBV7-9 and TRBJ2-3; D is unresolved. Germline lookup yields CDR1 SEHNR and CDR2 FQNEAQ (reference sequence). The CDR3 is 16 amino acids. V gave up 5 bases and J gave up 2 bases, with 17 bases separating them. CDR3 bases: TGTGCCAGCAGCCCAGGATGGTCCCCCGACACAGATACGCAGTATTTT. Protein: CASSPGWSPDTDTQYF.

V gene TRBV11-3 combines with J gene TRBJ2-3, with TRBD1 matching 7 bases. The J segment lost 6 bases and the V segment lost 4 bases, leaving 4 bases of the junction unmatched. From germline, CDR1 is SGHNT and CDR2 YENEEA. This CDR3 is 13 amino acids long. The CDR3 spells CASSYQGEDTQYF. The CDR3 coding sequence is TGTGCCAGCAGCTATCAGGGGGAGGATACGCAGTATTTT.

The V gene is TRBV2, the J gene TRBJ1-1; no clear D. CDR1 SNHLY and CDR2 FYNNEI come from the germline V gene. Trimming shortened V by 8 bases and J by 8 bases, and 9 bases separated the two germline ends. CDR3 size: 10 residues. The CDR3 DNA follows: TGTGCCAGCTTTGGGCGAGAAGCTTTCTTT. It is translated as CASFGREAFF.

The CDR3: CATSVGGTRYNEQFF. The DNA of the CDR3 is TGTGCCACCAGTGTCGGAGGGACCCGTTACAATGAGCAGTTCTTC. This chain links TRBV24-1 with TRBJ2-1, with D possibly being TRBD2 (6 bases). This CDR3 is built from 15 residues. V gave up 5 bases and J gave up 4 bases, with 14 bases separating them. Germline CDR1 KGHDR, CDR2 SFDVKD.

In this sample, this clone turned up a few times. The chain is built from TRBV15 and TRBJ2-5; D unresolved. The CDR3 loop spans 15 amino acids. CDR1 is LNHNV, CDR2 YYDKDF, per germline (reference sequence). V dropped 0 bases and J dropped 9 bases, with 17 bases sitting between them. The CDR3 loop reads CATSREAAVKVAQYF. The CDR3 nucleotides read TGTGCCACCAGCAGAGAGGCGGCAGTCAAGGTGGCCCAGTACTTC.

This clone was seen only a few times. The chain links TRBV3-1 (or the pseudogene TRBV3-2) to TRBJ1-2; D remains ambiguous. The CDR3 is made up of 13 amino acids. Per germline, CDR1 LGHDT and CDR2 YNNKEL (reference sequence). The ends were cut back, 0 bases at V and 4 bases at J, with 6 bases in the middle. The CDR3: CASSQDISYGYTF. The CDR3 DNA reads TGTGCCAGCAGCCAAGATATCAGCTATGGCTACACCTTC.

This clone appeared a single time. The chain links TRBV20-1 to TRBJ2-5; D remains ambiguous. The CDR3 extends over 11 amino acids. In germline, CDR1 is DFQATT, CDR2 SNEGSKA (reference sequence). Trimming removed 5 bases at V and 1 base at J, with 5 bases between. Here the CDR3 DNA reads TGCAGTGCTCTTAGCCAAGAGACCCAGTACTTC. Its translation: CSALSQETQYF.

The J gene is TRBJ1-1, the V gene TRBV6-5; tentatively, D is TRBD1 (5 bases). Deletions cut 7 bases from V and 10 bases from J, with 19 bases between. CDR3 length: 13 residues. Germline CDR1 is MNHEY and CDR2 is SVGAGI. CDR3 sequence reads: CASNDGRGGRAFF. The CDR3 nucleotides read TGTGCCAGCAACGACGGTAGGGGAGGTAGAGCTTTCTTT.

The chain links TRBV11-2 to TRBJ2-7; 10 positions agree with TRBD1. The germline gives CDR1 SGHAT, CDR2 FQNNGV. The CDR3 runs to 15 residues. V gave up 3 bases and J gave up 5 bases; unmatched junction bases: 7. CDR3 DNA: TGTGCCAGCAGCTTGACAGGGGGCGGAGGTAACGAGCAGTACTTC. As protein: CASSLTGGGGNEQYF.

The V gene is TRBV2, the J gene TRBJ2-7; 7 bases agree with TRBD2. Germline CDR1 and CDR2: SNHLY and FYNNEI. Trimming removed 6 bases from V and 0 bases from J; junction bases left unmatched: 8. The CDR3 extends over 15 amino acids. CDR3 in amino acids: CASRPGLGISYEQYF. CDR3 bases: TGTGCCAGCAGACCCGGACTAGGTATCTCCTACGAGCAGTACTTC.

This chain uses TRBV7-2 with TRBJ2-2, with a tentative D call TRBD2 (6 bases). CDR3 size: 17 residues. V was clipped by 4 bases and J by 4 bases, with 19 bases between them. CDR1 and CDR2 from the germline V gene are SGHTA and FQGNSA. CDR3 sequence reads: CASSSPRIRAGTGELFF. Here the CDR3 DNA reads TGTGCCAGCAGCTCTCCTCGGATCCGAGCGGGCACCGGGGAGCTGTTTTTT.

This chain uses TRBV24-1 with TRBJ1-5; 7 bases are a match to TRBD1. The CDR3 loop spans 16 amino acids. V was clipped by 3 bases and J by 3 bases; unmatched bases: 7. In germline, CDR1 is KGHDR, CDR2 SFDVKD. The CDR3 region is CATSDADRADNQPQHF. As DNA, the CDR3 is TGTGCCACCAGTGATGCCGACAGGGCGGACAATCAGCCCCAGCATTTT.

This clone was detected only once. The genes are TRBV19 and TRBJ2-3, with 9 bases lining up with TRBD1. Trimming cost V 6 bases and J 1 base; bases outside gene matches: 5. The CDR3 has 15 amino acids. Germline lookup yields CDR1 LNHDA and CDR2 SQIVND (reference sequence). The DNA of the CDR3 is TGTGCCAGTAGGCGGACAGGGGTTGGCACAGATACGCAGTATTTT. It encodes CASRRTGVGTDTQYF.

The CDR3 spells CASSKQGRGQETQYF. CDR3 in DNA: TGTGCCAGTAGTAAACAGGGAAGGGGCCAAGAGACCCAGTACTTC. J is TRBJ2-5 and V is TRBV19, with D maybe TRBD1 (6 bases). CDR1 LNHDA and CDR2 SQIVND come from the germline V gene (reference sequence). The CDR3 is made up of 15 amino acids. Trimming shortened V by 4 bases and J by 1 base, and 13 bases separated the two germline ends.

The V call is TRBV5-1, the J call TRBJ1-6; TRBD1 agrees at 7 bases. This CDR3 comprises 16 residues. CDR1 is SGHRS, CDR2 YFSETQ, per germline. Trimming removed 2 bases from V and 5 bases from J; junction bases left unmatched: 7. CDR3 nucleotides: TGCGCCAGCAGCTTTGACAGGGTCGAGGATAATTCACCCCTCCACTTT. Protein: CASSFDRVEDNSPLHF.

The chain carries TRBV7-2 and TRBJ2-3; 8 nucleotides match TRBD2. The J segment lost 2 bases and the V segment lost 5 bases, leaving 9 bases of the junction unmatched. Germline values: CDR1 SGHTA, CDR2 FQGNSA. CDR3 length: 16 amino acids. CDR3 region: CASSPGVAGYTDTQYF. DNA for the CDR3: TGTGCCAGCAGCCCCGGGGTAGCGGGGTACACAGATACGCAGTATTTT.

The chain is built from TRBV19 and TRBJ2-7; TRBD1 matches 10 bases. V gave up 4 bases and J gave up 2 bases; unmatched junction bases: 5. CDR3 length: 15 amino acids. Germline V gives CDR1 LNHDA, CDR2 SQIVND (reference sequence). Written as DNA, the CDR3 is TGTGCCAGTAGTACCGGGACAGGGGTGGCCTACGAGCAGTACTTC. It is translated as CASSTGTGVAYEQYF.

The V call is TRBV29-1, the J call TRBJ2-7; 8 positions match TRBD1. The V segment lost 4 bases and the J segment 4 bases; nucleotides outside the gene matches: 15. The CDR3 totals 16 residues. Germline V lookup: CDR1 SQVTM, CDR2 ANQGSEA. CDR3: CSVVLDRDQSAYEQYF. In DNA, the CDR3 is TGCAGCGTTGTACTGGACAGGGACCAATCGGCGTACGAGCAGTACTTC.

J is TRBJ2-3 and V is TRBV7-2; the D gene is possibly TRBD1 (5 bases). V lost 5 bases and J 2 bases, leaving 11 bases between the germline ends. The CDR3 consists of 14 residues. CDR1 SGHTA and CDR2 FQGNSA come from the germline V gene. CDR3 DNA: TGTGCCAGCAGCCCCAGCAGGGTCACAGATACGCAGTATTTT. Translation gives CASSPSRVTDTQYF. Full variable domain (outside the CDR3, taken from reference TRBV7-2 and TRBJ2-3): GAGVSQSPSNKVTEKGKDVELRCDPISGHTALYWYRQSLGQGLEFLIYFQGNSAPDKSGLPSDRFSAERTGGSVSTLTIQRTQQEDSAVYLCASSPSRVTDTQYFGPGTRLTVL.

V gene TRBV14 combines with J gene TRBJ2-1; 9 bases are shared with TRBD2. J lost 5 bases, V lost 5 bases, and 7 bases had no gene match. This CDR3 comprises 15 residues. CDR1 SGHDN and CDR2 FVKESK come from the germline V gene. The CDR3 nucleotides are TGTGCCAGCAGCGGAAGGACTAGCGACAACAATGAGCAGTTCTTC. Amino acids: CASSGRTSDNNEQFF.

This clone was observed once. The V and J genes are TRBV30 and TRBJ2-3, with TRBD2 matching 7 bases. The ends lost 0 bases at V and 2 bases at J; junction bases unmatched: 8. Germline V gene sequence: CDR1 GTSNPN, CDR2 SVGIG (reference sequence). This CDR3 comprises 16 residues. The CDR3 here is CAWSVPRTSTTDTQYF. The CDR3 DNA reads TGTGCCTGGAGTGTACCCCGGACTAGTACCACAGATACGCAGTATTTT.

As to this clone: This CDR3 is also generated by other DNA sequences in the sample. The V call is TRBV5-1, the J call TRBJ1-1, with 7 bases lining up with TRBD1. Germline V gene lookup returns CDR1 SGHRS and CDR2 YFSETQ. Trimming cost V 0 bases and J 1 base; bases outside gene matches: 0. The CDR3 length is 14 residues. The CDR3 spells CASSLEGANTEAFF. CDR3 DNA: TGCGCCAGCAGCTTGGAGGGGGCGAACACTGAAGCTTTCTTT.